The subject of this entry is one T cell receptor beta chain. Its antigen is still unknown. RNA, once extracted, was reverse transcribed into cDNA for use as the sequencing template. Profiling relied on immunoSEQ multiplex PCR, and the TCRdb table lists in-frame clones only, not all of them. The table includes about 160,000 clones, 65% detected once. The data are from a study of CD8+ T cells in alopecia areata. Study at large: Each day, treated patients took oral tofacitinib twice, at 5 to 10 mg per dose. Scoring treated patients' severity relied on the percentage of scalp area affected.

V was clipped by 4 bases and J by 8 bases, with 9 bases between them. The CDR3 is 12 amino acids. The germline V gene has CDR1 ENHRY and CDR2 SYGVKD. Treatment noted: oral pan-JAK inhibitor, 5-10 mg twice daily. Study results and caveats: Tissue-resident alphabeta T cells belonging to normal skin likewise get sequenced within scalp specimens. A single nonresponder leaves the baseline CD8+ expansion link to response uncertain.

The receptor's source is a human donor with alopecia areata. This specimen was CD4+ T cells sorted from blood, taken at week 4, from a patient treated with tofacitinib. The V gene is TRBV10-3, the J gene TRBJ1-5; a weak D match, TRBD1 (6 bases). CDR3 in DNA: TGTGCCATCAGTGCACAGGGCGAGCCCCAGCATTTT. As protein: CAISAQGEPQHF.